These T cell receptor beta chains were read from a single sample in a study of shared clonotypes between healthy human individuals. Only in-frame clones appear in the TCRdb table, and some are missing; sequencing was by immunoSEQ multiplex PCR. The data hold about 1.4 million clones, with 95% to 97% observed a single time. The sequenced sample was naive CD4+ T cells sorted from blood. Source of these receptors: a man aged 30 to 45 in good health. CDR3s include the opening cysteine and the closing phenylalanine or tryptophan. A D gene is named only where the DNA matches it firmly. Size values are once, few and many counts, or a class for expanded clones, and some rows have none.

V: TRBV5-6
D: .
size: .
J: TRBJ2-7
DNA: TGTGCCAGCAGCTTGGCTTTGTCAGGCGAGCAGTACTTC
CDR3: CASSLALSGEQYF

V: TRBV18
D: .
size: .
J: TRBJ2-7
DNA: TGTGCCAGCTCACCACACAGGGCCGGGGCCTCCTACGAGCAGTACTTC
CDR3: CASSPHRAGASYEQYF

V: TRBV5-1
D: .
size: .
J: TRBJ2-5
DNA: TGCGCCAGCAGCCCCACTACAGGGATTGAAGGGACCCAGTACTTC
CDR3: CASSPTTGIEGTQYF

V: TRBV7-2
D: TRBD1
size: .
J: TRBJ1-5
DNA: TGTGCCAGCAGCTCACCGGACAGGGGCGGGGGTCAGCCCCAGCATTTT
CDR3: CASSSPDRGGGQPQHF

V: TRBV18
D: .
size: .
J: TRBJ2-5
DNA: TGTGCCAGCTCACTTCGCACCTCAGGGGAGGGGACCCAGTACTTC
CDR3: CASSLRTSGEGTQYF

V: TRBV19
D: .
size: .
J: TRBJ2-1
DNA: TGTGCCAGTAGTATAGGCCCAGGTAGAGGCAATGAGCAGTTCTTC
CDR3: CASSIGPGRGNEQFF

V: TRBV6-5
D: .
size: .
J: TRBJ2-3
DNA: TGTGCCAGCAGTTACTCGTTACAGGGCACAGATACGCAGTATTTT
CDR3: CASSYSLQGTDTQYF

V: TRBV5-1
D: .
size: .
J: TRBJ1-1
DNA: TGCGCCAGCAGCTCCTCCGCCGGGGGGAGCACTGAAGCTTTCTTT
CDR3: CASSSSAGGSTEAFF

V: TRBV28
D: TRBD2
size: once
J: TRBJ2-1
DNA: TGTGCCAGCATAAGTAGCGGGAGTGAGCAGTTCTTC
CDR3: CASISSGSEQFF

V: TRBV11-2
D: .
size: .
J: TRBJ1-3
DNA: TGTGCCAGCAGCCGAGAACTGCGGGGGTACTTTGGAAACACCATATATTTT
CDR3: CASSRELRGYFGNTIYF

V: TRBV6-5
D: .
size: .
J: TRBJ2-7
DNA: TGTGCCAGCAGTTACCTGGGCGGGACCTCCTACGAGCAGTACTTC
CDR3: CASSYLGGTSYEQYF

V: TRBV5-1
D: .
size: .
J: TRBJ1-3
DNA: TGCGCCAGCAGCTTGGCCGGAGGGACTGGAAACACCATATATTTT
CDR3: CASSLAGGTGNTIYF

V: TRBV18
D: .
size: .
J: TRBJ1-4
DNA: TGTGCCAGCTCCTTGGCTGCAACTAATGAAAAACTGTTTTTT
CDR3: CASSLAATNEKLFF

V: TRBV5-4
D: TRBD2
size: .
J: TRBJ2-1
DNA: TGTGCCAGCAGCCCAGGGACTAGCGGGAGGTTTGGGCAGTTCTTC
CDR3: CASSPGTSGRFGQFF

V: TRBV9
D: .
size: .
J: TRBJ2-1
DNA: TGTGCCAGCAGCGTAGCTGGGACTTGGGCGGACAATGAGCAGTTCTTC
CDR3: CASSVAGTWADNEQFF

V: TRBV2
D: TRBD1
size: .
J: TRBJ1-5
DNA: TGTGCCAGCAAGGGGGCGGCTAATCAGCCCCAGCATTTT
CDR3: CASKGAANQPQHF

V: TRBV29-1
D: .
size: .
J: TRBJ2-3
DNA: TGCAGCGCCCCAGCGGGACACACAGATACGCAGTATTTT
CDR3: CSAPAGHTDTQYF

V: TRBV7-2
D: .
size: .
J: TRBJ2-7
DNA: TGTGCCAGCAGCCAAGGGGGTAGGAGCGGCGAGCAGTACTTC
CDR3: CASSQGGRSGEQYF

V: TRBV18
D: .
size: .
J: TRBJ1-5
DNA: TGTGCCAGCTCACCACCCGGGGTTTTGGGCAATCAGCCCCAGCATTTT
CDR3: CASSPPGVLGNQPQHF

V: TRBV18
D: TRBD1
size: .
J: TRBJ2-1
DNA: TGTGCCAGCTCACCACAACAGGGGCGATATGAGCAGTTCTTC
CDR3: CASSPQQGRYEQFF

V: TRBV6-6
D: .
size: few
J: TRBJ2-6
DNA: TGTGCCAGCATCCTGGGGGACTTTGGGGCCAACGTCCTGACTTTC
CDR3: CASILGDFGANVLTF

V: TRBV6-6
D: .
size: .
J: TRBJ2-7
DNA: TGTGCCAGCACCAACCGACTAGTCTCCCACGAGCAGTACTTC
CDR3: CASTNRLVSHEQYF

V: TRBV27
D: TRBD1
size: .
J: TRBJ2-7
DNA: TGTGCCAGCAGACGGACAGGGTTCTACGAGCAGTACTTC
CDR3: CASRRTGFYEQYF

V: TRBV19
D: .
size: .
J: TRBJ1-5
DNA: TGTGCCAGTAGTAGGGCAGGGGATAGCAATCAGCCCCAGCATTTT
CDR3: CASSRAGDSNQPQHF

V: TRBV7-9
D: .
size: .
J: TRBJ1-2
DNA: TGTGCCAGCAGCTTAGGACAGGTCGGAAGCGGCTACACCTTC
CDR3: CASSLGQVGSGYTF

V: TRBV2
D: .
size: .
J: TRBJ2-3
DNA: TGTGCCAGCAGCGCCTCGGGGTGGACAGATACGCAGTATTTT
CDR3: CASSASGWTDTQYF

V: TRBV15
D: TRBD1
size: .
J: TRBJ1-5
DNA: TGTGCCACCAGCCAGCCGACAGGGGTGGGCAATCAGCCCCAGCATTTT
CDR3: CATSQPTGVGNQPQHF

V: TRBV18
D: TRBD1
size: .
J: TRBJ1-3
DNA: TGTGCCAGCTCATACTCAGGGGGCAGGTCTGGAAACACCATATATTTT
CDR3: CASSYSGGRSGNTIYF

V: TRBV5-1
D: .
size: .
J: TRBJ2-5
DNA: TGCGCCAGCAGCTTGGCCGGGGACATTACCAAAGAGACCCAGTACTTC
CDR3: CASSLAGDITKETQYF

V: TRBV2
D: TRBD2
size: .
J: TRBJ2-5
DNA: TGTGCCAGCAGCGCTGGGACTAGCGGGAACCAGTACTTC
CDR3: CASSAGTSGNQYF

V: TRBV27
D: TRBD2
size: .
J: TRBJ2-7
DNA: TGTGCCAGCAGCACTACAGGAGCCGGGAGGGCCTCCTACGAGCAGTACTTC
CDR3: CASSTTGAGRASYEQYF

V: TRBV5-4
D: TRBD2
size: .
J: TRBJ2-1
DNA: TGTGCCAGCAGCTTGGCGGGGACTAGCGGGAGCCTATACAATGAGCAGTTCTTC
CDR3: CASSLAGTSGSLYNEQFF

V: TRBV4-1
D: .
size: .
J: TRBJ1-3
DNA: TGCGCCAGCAGCCAAGTAAACCAAGGTAACACCATATATTTT
CDR3: CASSQVNQGNTIYF

V: TRBV10-3
D: .
size: .
J: TRBJ1-2
DNA: TGTGCCATCAGTAGGGACGGTCCTAACTATGGCTACACCTTC
CDR3: CAISRDGPNYGYTF

V: TRBV5-4
D: TRBD2
size: .
J: TRBJ2-7
DNA: TGTGCCAGCAGCACAGCTAGCGGGAGGGCTTACGAGCAGTACTTC
CDR3: CASSTASGRAYEQYF

V: TRBV5-4
D: TRBD2
size: .
J: TRBJ2-1
DNA: TGTGCCAGCAGCTCTGTTGCCCTAGCGGGAGTTAGTGAGCAGTTCTTC
CDR3: CASSSVALAGVSEQFF

V: TRBV28
D: .
size: .
J: TRBJ2-5
DNA: TGTGCCAGCAGTTTACGCCGCGGCCGCAAAGAAGAGACCCAGTACTTC
CDR3: CASSLRRGRKEETQYF

V: TRBV15
D: TRBD1
size: .
J: TRBJ2-1
DNA: TGTGCCACCAGCAGGGGACGGGGACAGAACAATGAGCAGTTCTTC
CDR3: CATSRGRGQNNEQFF

V: TRBV7-9
D: TRBD1
size: .
J: TRBJ1-5
DNA: TGTGCCAGCAGCCGACCGGGACAGGGGCCTCAGCCCCAGCATTTT
CDR3: CASSRPGQGPQPQHF

V: TRBV9
D: .
size: .
J: TRBJ1-3
DNA: TGTGCCAGCAGCCGCCACACGGTCTCTGGAAACACCATATATTTT
CDR3: CASSRHTVSGNTIYF

V: TRBV6-1
D: TRBD1
size: .
J: TRBJ2-1
DNA: TGTGCCAGCAGTGTTCGGGACAGTGCTTACAATGAGCAGTTCTTC
CDR3: CASSVRDSAYNEQFF

V: TRBV18
D: TRBD2
size: .
J: TRBJ2-3
DNA: TGTGCCAGCTCCGCGCGGGGGACAGATACGCAGTATTTT
CDR3: CASSARGTDTQYF

V: TRBV11-2
D: .
size: .
J: TRBJ2-6
DNA: TGTGCCAGCAGCTCAGCTTTCCTGGCTGGGGCCAACGTCCTGACTTTC
CDR3: CASSSAFLAGANVLTF

V: TRBV5-4
D: .
size: .
J: TRBJ2-1
DNA: TGTGCCAGCAGCCCACGGGCTAGCAACTATGAGCAGTTCTTC
CDR3: CASSPRASNYEQFF

V: TRBV6-4
D: TRBD1
size: .
J: TRBJ2-3
DNA: TGTGCCAGCAGTGCACTACCGGGACAGGGGGCAGATACGCAGTATTTT
CDR3: CASSALPGQGADTQYF

V: TRBV6-5
D: TRBD2
size: .
J: TRBJ2-7
DNA: TGTGCCAGCAGCACCGGGACTAGCGGGAGATACGAGCAGTACTTC
CDR3: CASSTGTSGRYEQYF

V: TRBV28
D: .
size: .
J: TRBJ1-2
DNA: TGTGCCAGCAGTTTAAAGACAGCCTACGGCTACACCTTC
CDR3: CASSLKTAYGYTF